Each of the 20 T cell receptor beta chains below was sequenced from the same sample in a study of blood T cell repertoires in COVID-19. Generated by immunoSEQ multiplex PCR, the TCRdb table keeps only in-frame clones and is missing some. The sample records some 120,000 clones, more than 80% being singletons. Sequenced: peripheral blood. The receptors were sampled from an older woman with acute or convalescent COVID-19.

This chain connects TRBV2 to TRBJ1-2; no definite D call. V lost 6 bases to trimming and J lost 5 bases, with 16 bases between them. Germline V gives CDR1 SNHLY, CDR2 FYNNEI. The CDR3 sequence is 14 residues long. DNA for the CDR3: TGTGCCAGCAGGGAACGGCAGGTTGTATATGGCTACACCTTC. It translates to CASRERQVVYGYTF.

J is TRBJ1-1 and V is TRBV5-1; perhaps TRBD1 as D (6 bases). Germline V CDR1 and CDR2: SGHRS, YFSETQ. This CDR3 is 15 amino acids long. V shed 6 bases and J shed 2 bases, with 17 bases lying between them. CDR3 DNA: TGCGCCAGCACCTCATCGCCGGGACAAAACACTGAAGCTTTCTTT. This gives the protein CASTSSPGQNTEAFF.

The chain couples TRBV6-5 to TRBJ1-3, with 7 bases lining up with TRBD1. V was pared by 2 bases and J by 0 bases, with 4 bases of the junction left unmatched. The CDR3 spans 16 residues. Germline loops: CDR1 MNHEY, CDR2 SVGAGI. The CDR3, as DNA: TGTGCCAGCAGTTACGGACAGGTTACCTCTGGAAACACCATATATTTT. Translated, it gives CASSYGQVTSGNTIYF.

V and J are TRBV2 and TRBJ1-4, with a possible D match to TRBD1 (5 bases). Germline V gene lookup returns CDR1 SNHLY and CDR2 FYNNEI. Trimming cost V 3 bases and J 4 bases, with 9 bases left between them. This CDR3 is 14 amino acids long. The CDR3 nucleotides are TGTGCCAGCAGTGACAGGGCTTATAATGAAAAACTGTTTTTT. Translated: CASSDRAYNEKLFF. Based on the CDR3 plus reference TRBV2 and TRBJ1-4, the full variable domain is EPEVTQTPSHQVTQMGQEVILRCVPISNHLYFYWYRQILGQKVEFLVSFYNNEISEKSEIFDDQFSVERPDGSNFTLKIRSTKLEDSAMYFCASSDRAYNEKLFFGSGTQLSVL.

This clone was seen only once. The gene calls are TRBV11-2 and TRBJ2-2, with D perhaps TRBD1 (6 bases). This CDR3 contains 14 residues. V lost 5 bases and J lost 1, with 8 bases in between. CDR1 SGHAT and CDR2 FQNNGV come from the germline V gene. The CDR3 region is CASSLDRNTGELFF. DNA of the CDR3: TGTGCCAGCAGCCTGGACAGGAACACCGGGGAGCTGTTTTTT.

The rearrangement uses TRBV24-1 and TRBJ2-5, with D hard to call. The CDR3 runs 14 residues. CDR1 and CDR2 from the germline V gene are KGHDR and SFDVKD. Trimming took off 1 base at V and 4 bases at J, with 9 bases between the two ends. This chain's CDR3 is CATSDFPERETQYF. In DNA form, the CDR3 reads TGTGCCACCAGTGATTTCCCCGAGCGAGAGACCCAGTACTTC.

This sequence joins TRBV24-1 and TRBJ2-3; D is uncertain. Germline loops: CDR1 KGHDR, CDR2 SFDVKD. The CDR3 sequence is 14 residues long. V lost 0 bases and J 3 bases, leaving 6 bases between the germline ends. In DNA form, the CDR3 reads TGTGCCACCAGTGATTTGGTTCAGACAGATACGCAGTATTTT. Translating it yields CATSDLVQTDTQYF.

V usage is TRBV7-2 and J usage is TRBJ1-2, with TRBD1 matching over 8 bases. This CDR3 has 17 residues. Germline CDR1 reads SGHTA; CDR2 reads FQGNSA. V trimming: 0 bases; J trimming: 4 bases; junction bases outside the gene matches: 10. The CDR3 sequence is CASSLARGQGTSYGYTF. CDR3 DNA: TGTGCCAGCAGCTTAGCGCGAGGACAGGGTACGAGCTATGGCTACACCTTC.

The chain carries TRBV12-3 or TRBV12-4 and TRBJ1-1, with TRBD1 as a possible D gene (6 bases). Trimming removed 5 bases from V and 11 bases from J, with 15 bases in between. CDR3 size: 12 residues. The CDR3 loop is CASSITGSEAFF. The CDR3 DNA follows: TGTGCCAGCAGTATCACAGGGAGTGAGGCTTTCTTT.

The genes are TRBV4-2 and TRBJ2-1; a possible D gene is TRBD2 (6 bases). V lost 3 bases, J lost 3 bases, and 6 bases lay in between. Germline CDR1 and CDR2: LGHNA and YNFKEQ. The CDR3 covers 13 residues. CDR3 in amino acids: CASSQTSYNEQFF. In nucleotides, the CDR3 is TGTGCCAGCAGCCAGACTAGCTACAATGAGCAGTTCTTC.

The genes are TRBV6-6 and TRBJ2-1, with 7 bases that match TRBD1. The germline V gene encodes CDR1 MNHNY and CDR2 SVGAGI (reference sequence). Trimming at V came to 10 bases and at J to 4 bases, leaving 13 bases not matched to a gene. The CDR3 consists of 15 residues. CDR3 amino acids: CAIGQEWGLYNEQFF. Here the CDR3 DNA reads TGTGCCATCGGACAGGAATGGGGGTTATACAATGAGCAGTTCTTC.

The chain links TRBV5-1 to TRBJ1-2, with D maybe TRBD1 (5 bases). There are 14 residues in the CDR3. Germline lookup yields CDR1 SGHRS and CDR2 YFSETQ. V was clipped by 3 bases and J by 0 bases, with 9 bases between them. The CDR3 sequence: CASSYDSANYGYTF. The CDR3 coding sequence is TGCGCCAGCAGCTACGACAGCGCTAACTATGGCTACACCTTC.

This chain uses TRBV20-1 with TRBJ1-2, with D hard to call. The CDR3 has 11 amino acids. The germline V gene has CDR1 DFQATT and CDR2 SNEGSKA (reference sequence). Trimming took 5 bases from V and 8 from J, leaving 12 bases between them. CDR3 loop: CSAEATSGYTF. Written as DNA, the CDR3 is TGCAGTGCTGAGGCAACCAGCGGCTACACCTTC.

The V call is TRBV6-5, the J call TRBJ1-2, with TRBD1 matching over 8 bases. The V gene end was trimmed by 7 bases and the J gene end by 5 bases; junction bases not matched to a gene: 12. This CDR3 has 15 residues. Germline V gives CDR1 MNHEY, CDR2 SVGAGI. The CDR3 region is CASNKGAGGRYGYTF. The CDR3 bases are TGTGCCAGCAACAAAGGGGCAGGGGGCAGGTATGGCTACACCTTC.

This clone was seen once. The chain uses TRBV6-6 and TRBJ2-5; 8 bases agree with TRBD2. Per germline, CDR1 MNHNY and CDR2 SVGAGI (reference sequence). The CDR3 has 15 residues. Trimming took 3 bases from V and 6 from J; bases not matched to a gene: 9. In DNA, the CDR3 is TGTGCCAGCAGTTATACGGCGACTAGCGAGAAGACCCAGTACTTC. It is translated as CASSYTATSEKTQYF.

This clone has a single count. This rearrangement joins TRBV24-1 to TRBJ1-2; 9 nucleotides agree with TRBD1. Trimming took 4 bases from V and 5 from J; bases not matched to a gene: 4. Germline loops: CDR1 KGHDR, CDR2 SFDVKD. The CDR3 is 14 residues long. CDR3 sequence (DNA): TGTGCCACCAGTGACGGGACAGGGCCTTATGGCTACACCTTC. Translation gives CATSDGTGPYGYTF.

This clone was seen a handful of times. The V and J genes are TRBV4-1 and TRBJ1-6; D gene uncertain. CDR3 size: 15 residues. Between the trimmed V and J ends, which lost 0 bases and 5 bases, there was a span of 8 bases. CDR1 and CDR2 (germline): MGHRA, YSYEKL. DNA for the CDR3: TGCGCCAGCAGCCAAGATGGCACAAATAATTCACCCCTCCACTTT. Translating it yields CASSQDGTNNSPLHF.

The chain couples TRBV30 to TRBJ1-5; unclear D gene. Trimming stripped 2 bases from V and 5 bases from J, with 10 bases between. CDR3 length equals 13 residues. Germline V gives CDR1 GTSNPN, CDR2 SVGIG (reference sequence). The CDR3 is CAWSSQRDQPQHF. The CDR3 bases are TGTGCCTGGAGTTCTCAAAGAGATCAGCCCCAGCATTTT.

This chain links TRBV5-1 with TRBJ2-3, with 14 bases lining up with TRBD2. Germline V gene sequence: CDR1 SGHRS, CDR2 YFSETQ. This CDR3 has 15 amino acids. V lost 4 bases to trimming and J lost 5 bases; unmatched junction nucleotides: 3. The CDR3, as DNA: TGCGCCAGCAGCCCTGGACTAGCGGGGGGAGATACGCAGTATTTT. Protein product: CASSPGLAGGDTQYF.

The CDR3 coding sequence is TGCGCCAGCAGTCAATCAGGTCAGGGGGACGGCTATGGCTACACCTTC. This gives the protein CASSQSGQGDGYGYTF. The chain links TRBV23-1 to TRBJ1-2; TRBD1 matches 7 bases. TRBV23-1 is annotated as an ORF whose role is uncertain. The CDR3 sequence is 16 residues long. Trimming cost V 0 bases and J 4 bases; bases outside gene matches: 8.